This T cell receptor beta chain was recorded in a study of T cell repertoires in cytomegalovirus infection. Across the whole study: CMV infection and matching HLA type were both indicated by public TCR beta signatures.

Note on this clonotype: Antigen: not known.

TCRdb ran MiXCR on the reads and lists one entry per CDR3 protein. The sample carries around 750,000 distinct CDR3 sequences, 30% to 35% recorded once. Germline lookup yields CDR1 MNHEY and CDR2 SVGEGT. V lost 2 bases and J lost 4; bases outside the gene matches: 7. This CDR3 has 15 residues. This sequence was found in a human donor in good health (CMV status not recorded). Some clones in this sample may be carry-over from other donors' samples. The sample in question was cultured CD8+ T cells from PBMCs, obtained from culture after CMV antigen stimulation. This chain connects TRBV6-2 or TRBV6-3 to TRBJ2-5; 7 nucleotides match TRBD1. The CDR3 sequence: CASSYGQGVAETQYF. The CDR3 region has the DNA TGTGCCAGCAGTTACGGGCAGGGGGTTGCAGAGACCCAGTACTTC.